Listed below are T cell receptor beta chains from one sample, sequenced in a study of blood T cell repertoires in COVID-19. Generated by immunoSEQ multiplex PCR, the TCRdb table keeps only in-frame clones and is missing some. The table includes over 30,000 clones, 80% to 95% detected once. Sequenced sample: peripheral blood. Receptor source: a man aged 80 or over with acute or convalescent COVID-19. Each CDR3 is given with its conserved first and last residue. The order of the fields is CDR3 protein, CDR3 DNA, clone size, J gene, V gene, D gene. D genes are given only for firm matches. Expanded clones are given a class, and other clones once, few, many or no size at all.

CDR3 protein: CATVGTGPYGYTF
CDR3 DNA: TGTGCCACCGTAGGGACAGGCCCCTATGGCTACACCTTC
clone size: .
J gene: TRBJ1-2
V gene: TRBV6-5
D gene: TRBD1

CDR3 protein: CASSLGSPPEQFF
CDR3 DNA: TGTGCCAGCAGTTTAGGGAGCCCTCCGGAGCAGTTCTTC
clone size: .
J gene: TRBJ2-1
V gene: TRBV28
D gene: .

CDR3 protein: CASSLTGVNYGYTF
CDR3 DNA: TGTGCCAGCAGCTTGACAGGGGTTAACTATGGCTACACCTTC
clone size: .
J gene: TRBJ1-2
V gene: TRBV5-4
D gene: TRBD1

CDR3 protein: CASSKGQGLSLGIPLHF
CDR3 DNA: TGTGCCAGTAGTAAGGGACAGGGACTTTCTCTCGGGATTCCCCTCCACTTT
clone size: .
J gene: TRBJ1-6
V gene: TRBV19
D gene: TRBD1

CDR3 protein: CASSKGTANYGYTF
CDR3 DNA: TGTGCCAGCAGCAAGGGGACAGCGAACTATGGCTACACCTTC
clone size: .
J gene: TRBJ1-2
V gene: TRBV5-6
D gene: TRBD1

CDR3 protein: CASSPRLTRSSYEQYF
CDR3 DNA: TGTGCCAGCAGCCCGAGACTGACGAGGAGCTCCTACGAGCAGTACTTC
clone size: .
J gene: TRBJ2-7
V gene: TRBV11-2
D gene: .

CDR3 protein: CASSFSQAYEQYF
CDR3 DNA: TGTGCCAGCAGCTTTTCTCAGGCCTACGAGCAGTACTTC
clone size: .
J gene: TRBJ2-7
V gene: TRBV5-5
D gene: .

CDR3 protein: CASVTSGRSTDTQYF
CDR3 DNA: TGTGCCAGCGTAACTAGCGGGAGAAGCACAGATACGCAGTATTTT
clone size: .
J gene: TRBJ2-3
V gene: TRBV6-6
D gene: TRBD2

CDR3 protein: CASSGPGHNTGELFF
CDR3 DNA: TGTGCCAGCAGCGGTCCGGGACACAACACCGGGGAGCTGTTTTTT
clone size: .
J gene: TRBJ2-2
V gene: TRBV9
D gene: .

CDR3 protein: CASSQDSGNTEAFF
CDR3 DNA: TGTGCCAGCAGCCAAGACAGCGGGAACACTGAAGCTTTCTTT
clone size: once
J gene: TRBJ1-1
V gene: TRBV4-2
D gene: .

CDR3 protein: CASSYAGFNNEQFF
CDR3 DNA: TGTGCCAGCAGTTACGCGGGATTTAACAATGAGCAGTTCTTC
clone size: once
J gene: TRBJ2-1
V gene: TRBV6-6
D gene: .

CDR3 protein: CASSEQGVDQPQHF
CDR3 DNA: TGTGCCAGCAGTGAACAAGGGGTGGATCAGCCCCAGCATTTT
clone size: .
J gene: TRBJ1-5
V gene: TRBV6-1
D gene: .

CDR3 protein: CASIRSSGNYGYTF
CDR3 DNA: TGTGCCAGCATCCGTTCCTCGGGGAACTATGGCTACACCTTC
clone size: few
J gene: TRBJ1-2
V gene: TRBV7-2
D gene: .

CDR3 protein: CASSRLAGLTDTQYF
CDR3 DNA: TGTGCCAGCAGCCGACTAGCGGGACTAACAGATACGCAGTATTTT
clone size: .
J gene: TRBJ2-3
V gene: TRBV3-1/TRBV3-2
D gene: TRBD2